The clone carrying this T cell receptor beta chain has a handful of counts. Antigen unknown. The sample originates from a study of CD4 T cells in relation to SARS-CoV-2 and coronaviruses. As for the study in general: ViraFEST: approximately nine-day antigen culture of PBMCs, then TCR beta CDR3 sequencing. Study observations and caveats: No donor gave both pre-pandemic and post-infection samples.

Before the COVID-19 pandemic, during about 2011-2019, CD4+ T cells were taken from unexposed donors. The cells were cultured for 9 to 11 days before CD4+ T cells were isolated. Testing used SARS-CoV-2 S/N and four cold-coronavirus spikes on unexposed-donor CD4+ T cells, cells permitting. Trimming took 4 bases from V and 7 from J; bases not matched to a gene: 5. This CDR3 region has 14 residues. Germline V lookup: CDR1 SGHDN, CDR2 FVKESK. Using immunoSEQ multiplex PCR, the repertoire was profiled, and TCRdb retains in-frame clones only, with some absent. The table shows about 20,000 clones, with 65% to 75% occurring only once.

This sequence was found in a human donor in good health. The sequenced sample was CD4+ T cells from PBMCs, cultured in vitro. This rearrangement joins TRBV14 to TRBJ1-2; the match to TRBD1 covers 11 bases. This CDR3 is CASSRGQGAGGYTF. CDR3 in DNA: TGTGCCAGCAGCCGCGGACAGGGGGCGGGTGGCTACACCTTC.